The 7 T cell receptor beta chains presented below share a single source sample, sequenced in a study of blood T cell repertoires in COVID-19 (dated by TCRdb to 2018 to 2021). The library was built by means of the immunoSEQ multiplex PCR assay. TCRdb's version of the immuneACCESS table is confined to in-frame rearrangements and falls short of the full clone set. An unresolved V gene accounts for under half of the shortfall where checked; the remainder is of unknown origin. This sample gives about 48,000 clones in total; 85% to 90% of them show up just once. The top ten clonotypes cover almost 6% of the sample. Sequencing used peripheral blood. The receptors shown here come from a woman aged 55-69 years with acute or convalescent COVID-19.

V gene TRBV9 combines with J gene TRBJ1-1; unclear D gene. V was shortened by 1 base and J by 5 bases, with 9 bases between the two germline ends. CDR1 is SGDLS and CDR2 is YYNGEE in the germline V gene. The CDR3 length is 13 residues. The CDR3: CASSVSRSTEAFF. CDR3 nucleotides: TGTGCCAGCAGCGTATCTAGGAGTACTGAAGCTTTCTTT.

The chain has TRBV7-2 and TRBJ2-3, with 15 bases aligning to TRBD2. Trimming took 4 bases from V and 6 from J; bases not matched to a gene: 5. Germline CDR1 is SGHTA and CDR2 is FQGNSA. The CDR3 has 16 residues. The CDR3 DNA sequence: TGTGCCAGCAGCTCCCTGGGACTAGCGGGAGGTGATACGCAGTATTTT. It yields the protein CASSSLGLAGGDTQYF.

The genes are TRBV6-5 and TRBJ1-5, with D perhaps TRBD1 (6 bases). Trimming stripped 2 bases from V and 0 bases from J, with 11 bases between. The CDR3 sequence is 16 residues long. The germline gives CDR1 MNHEY, CDR2 SVGAGI. The CDR3 DNA sequence: TGTGCCAGCAGTTACAAGGGAGGGGGTAGCAATCAGCCCCAGCATTTT. Its translation is CASSYKGGGSNQPQHF.

This chain connects TRBV19 to TRBJ2-7; no clear D. Per the germline V gene, CDR1 is LNHDA and CDR2 is SQIVND (reference sequence). Between the trimmed V and J ends, which lost 5 bases and 3 bases, there was a span of 11 bases. The CDR3 totals 13 residues. The CDR3 DNA reads as TGTGCCAGTAGTTATCGTCCTCTCTACGAGCAGTACTTC. This translates into CASSYRPLYEQYF.

V gene TRBV29-1 combines with J gene TRBJ1-5; 10 positions agree with TRBD1. CDR1 and CDR2 from the germline V gene are SQVTM and ANQGSEA. Trimming at V came to 4 bases and at J to 6 bases, leaving 6 bases not matched to a gene. The CDR3 length is 14 residues. The CDR3: CSVGDRGGVQPQHF. In nucleotides, the CDR3 is TGCAGCGTTGGGGACAGGGGAGGCGTTCAGCCCCAGCATTTT.

This chain joins TRBV29-1 and TRBJ1-3; D call uncertain. This CDR3 has 13 amino acids. Trimming took off 1 base at V and 5 bases at J, with 9 bases between the two ends. Germline V CDR1 and CDR2: SQVTM, ANQGSEA. The CDR3 reads CSVEVGGRNTIYF. In DNA form, the CDR3 reads TGCAGCGTTGAAGTTGGAGGGCGAAACACCATATATTTT.

The V call is TRBV2, the J call TRBJ1-4; TRBD1 matches at 7 bases. The J segment lost 3 bases and the V segment lost 5 bases, leaving 6 bases of the junction unmatched. CDR1 and CDR2 from the germline V gene are SNHLY and FYNNEI. This CDR3 contains 15 residues. The CDR3 reads CASSFPGQPNEKLFF. The CDR3 DNA sequence: TGTGCCAGCAGTTTTCCGGGACAGCCTAATGAAAAACTGTTTTTT. The full variable domain, completed using reference TRBV2 and TRBJ1-4, is EPEVTQTPSHQVTQMGQEVILRCVPISNHLYFYWYRQILGQKVEFLVSFYNNEISEKSEIFDDQFSVERPDGSNFTLKIRSTKLEDSAMYFCASSFPGQPNEKLFFGSGTQLSVL.